This T cell receptor (beta chain) was profiled in a study of T cells in localized non-small cell lung cancer. Whole-study findings and limits: Clonality of T cells reached its maximum in uninvolved adjacent lung, surpassing tumor.

Repertoires were generated with immunoSEQ multiplex PCR, while TCRdb's copy carries only in-frame clones and drops some. The table lists around 4,400 clones, 30% to 40% of them singletons. The ends were cut back, 5 bases at V and 3 bases at J, with 11 bases in the middle. Germline assignment: CDR1 SGHNT and CDR2 YENEEA. The CDR3 is 14 residues long. This clone was seen more than once but under ten times. What it recognizes is unknown. The sequence derives from a man aged 35-69 years with stage II squamous cell lung carcinoma. The starting material was lung tumor tissue, obtained before any cancer treatment. The chain couples TRBV11-3 to TRBJ2-1; D may be TRBD2 (6 bases). CDR3 loop: CASSPEDYYNEQFF. CDR3 DNA: TGTGCCAGCAGCCCGGAGGACTACTACAATGAGCAGTTCTTC.